The T cell receptor (beta chain) under discussion was sequenced for a study of Ad26.COV2.S vaccination and SARS-CoV-2 variants. Study background: Administration of Ad26.COV2.S was intramuscular, either once or twice 56 days apart. General study findings and limits: Overall T cell responses may have been underestimated by the analyses of TCR breadth and depth. A substantial breadth of spike-specific CD8+ and CD4+ T cell responses after vaccination has been reported.

The CDR3 length is 13 residues. The V and J ends lost 5 bases and 7 bases, in that order; junction bases with no gene match: 6. CDR1 is GTSNPN, CDR2 SVGIG, per germline (reference sequence). Details on this clone: Its antigen is unidentified. The sample contains more than one DNA sequence encoding this CDR3.

The table came from immunoSEQ multiplex PCR; TCRdb's copy has only in-frame clones and leaves some out. The sample lists about 680,000 clones, roughly nine tenths occurring once. Treatment noted: 15 to 20 received Ad26.COV2.S at low or high dose, single or two shots; five or six received placebo; per-sample allocation not given. Sample collection was performed on day 63 after the first vaccine or placebo injection. As its vector, the vaccine had Ad26, which expressed Wuhan-strain SARS-CoV-2 spike. The rearrangement links TRBV30 to TRBJ1-5; 9 positions agree with TRBD1. The starting material was peripheral blood, obtained in a trial of Ad26.COV2.S vaccine versus placebo. The receptor's source is a person between 18 and 59 years old who received the Ad26.COV2.S COVID-19 vaccine or a placebo. The CDR3 DNA reads as TGTGCCTGGTCCCGGGACAGGGACCAGCCCCAGCATTTT. Amino acids: CAWSRDRDQPQHF.